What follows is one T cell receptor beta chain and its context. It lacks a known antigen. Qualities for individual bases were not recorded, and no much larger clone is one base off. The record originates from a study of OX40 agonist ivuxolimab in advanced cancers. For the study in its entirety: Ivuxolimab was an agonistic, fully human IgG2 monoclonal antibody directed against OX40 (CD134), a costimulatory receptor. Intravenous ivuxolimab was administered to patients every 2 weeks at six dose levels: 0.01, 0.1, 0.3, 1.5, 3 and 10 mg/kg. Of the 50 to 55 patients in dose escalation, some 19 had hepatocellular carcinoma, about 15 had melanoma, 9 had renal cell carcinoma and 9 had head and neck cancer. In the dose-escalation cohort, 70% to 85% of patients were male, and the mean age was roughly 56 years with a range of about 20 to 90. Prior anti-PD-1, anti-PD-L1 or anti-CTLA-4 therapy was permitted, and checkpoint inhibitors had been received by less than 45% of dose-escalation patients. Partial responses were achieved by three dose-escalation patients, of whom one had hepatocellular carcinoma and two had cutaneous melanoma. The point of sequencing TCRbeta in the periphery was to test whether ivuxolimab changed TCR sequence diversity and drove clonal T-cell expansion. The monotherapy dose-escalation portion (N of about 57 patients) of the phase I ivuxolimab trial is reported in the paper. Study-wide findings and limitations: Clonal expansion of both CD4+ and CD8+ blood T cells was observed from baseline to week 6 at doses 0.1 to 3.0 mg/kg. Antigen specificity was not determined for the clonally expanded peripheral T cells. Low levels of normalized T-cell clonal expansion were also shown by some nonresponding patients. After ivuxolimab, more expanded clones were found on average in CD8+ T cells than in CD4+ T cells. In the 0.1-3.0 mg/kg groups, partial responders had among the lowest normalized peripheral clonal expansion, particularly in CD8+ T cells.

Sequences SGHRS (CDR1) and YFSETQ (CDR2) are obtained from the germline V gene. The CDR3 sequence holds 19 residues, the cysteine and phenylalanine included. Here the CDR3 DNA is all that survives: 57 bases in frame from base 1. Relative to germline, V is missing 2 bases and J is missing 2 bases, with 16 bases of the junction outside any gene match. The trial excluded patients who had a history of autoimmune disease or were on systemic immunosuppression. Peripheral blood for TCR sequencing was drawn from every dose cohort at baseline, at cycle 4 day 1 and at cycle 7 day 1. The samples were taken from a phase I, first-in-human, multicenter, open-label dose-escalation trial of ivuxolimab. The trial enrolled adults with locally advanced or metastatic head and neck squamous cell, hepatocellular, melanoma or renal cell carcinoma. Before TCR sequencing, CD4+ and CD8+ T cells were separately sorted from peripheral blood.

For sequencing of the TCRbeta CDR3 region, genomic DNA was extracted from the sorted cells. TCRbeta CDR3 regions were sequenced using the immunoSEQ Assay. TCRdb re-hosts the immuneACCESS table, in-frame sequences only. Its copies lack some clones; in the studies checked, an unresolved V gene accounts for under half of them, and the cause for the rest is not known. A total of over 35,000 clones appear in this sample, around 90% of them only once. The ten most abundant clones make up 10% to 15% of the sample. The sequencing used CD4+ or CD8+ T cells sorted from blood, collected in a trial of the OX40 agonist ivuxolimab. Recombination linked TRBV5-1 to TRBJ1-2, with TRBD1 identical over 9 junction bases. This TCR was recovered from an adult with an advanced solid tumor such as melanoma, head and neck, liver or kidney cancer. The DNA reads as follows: TGCGCCAGCAGCTTAATAAGTATCGTACCGGGACAGGGAAACTATGGCTACACCTTC. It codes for CASSLISIVPGQGNYGYTF.